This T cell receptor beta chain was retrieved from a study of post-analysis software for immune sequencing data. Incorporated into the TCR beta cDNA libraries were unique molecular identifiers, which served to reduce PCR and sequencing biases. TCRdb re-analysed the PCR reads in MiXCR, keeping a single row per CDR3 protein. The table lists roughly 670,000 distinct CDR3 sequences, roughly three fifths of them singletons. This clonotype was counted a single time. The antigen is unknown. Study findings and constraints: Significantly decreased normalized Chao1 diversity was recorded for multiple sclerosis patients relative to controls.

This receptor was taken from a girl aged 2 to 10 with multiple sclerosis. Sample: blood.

CDR3 protein: CASSVAPEGTPQHF. The CDR3 DNA follows: TGTGCCAGCAGCGTAGCCCCTGAGGGAACGCCCCAGCATTTT. This chain uses TRBV9 with TRBJ1-5; D gene unclear. CDR3 length: 14 residues. With 0 bases removed from V and 9 bases from J, the gap between germline ends came to 13 bases. Germline V gives CDR1 SGDLS, CDR2 YYNGEE.